Below, 16 T cell receptor beta chains from the same sample are listed, as sequenced in a study of cytotoxic CD8 clonotypes in ibrutinib-treated CLL (dated by TCRdb to about 2021). Taken with the paper, the label for time point translates to: progressive disease on ibrutinib. Receptors were amplified or captured by the immunoSEQ multiplex PCR assay. TCRdb re-hosts the immuneACCESS table, in-frame sequences only. Its copies lack some clones; in the studies checked, an unresolved V gene accounts for under half of them, and the cause for the rest is not known. The sample table lists 270,000 or so clones, approximately 76% of them with a count of one. In total, the top ten clones hold about 6% of the sample. The sample consisted of PBMCs, taken at disease progression, from a patient treated with ibrutinib. These receptors originate from a human donor with chronic lymphocytic leukemia.

The V gene is TRBV28, the J gene TRBJ2-4; D remains unclear. The CDR3 length is 15 residues. Trimming removed 4 bases from V and 1 base from J, with 11 bases in between. The germline gives CDR1 MDHEN, CDR2 SYDVKM. The CDR3 region is CASSSRIRAKNIQYF. The CDR3 DNA follows: TGTGCCAGCAGTTCTCGTATCCGGGCCAAAAACATTCAGTACTTC.

This clone was picked up a small number of times. The chain combines TRBV6-5 with TRBJ1-4; D unclear. Germline V CDR1 and CDR2: MNHEY, SVGAGI. This CDR3 is built from 15 residues. The V and J ends lost 0 bases and 7 bases respectively, with 12 bases between them. The CDR3: CASSYSLGMGEKLFF. The DNA for the CDR3 is TGTGCCAGCAGTTACTCTTTGGGGATGGGTGAAAAACTGTTTTTT.

The chain uses TRBV28 and TRBJ1-2; 8 bases are a match to TRBD1. CDR3 length equals 19 residues. The V gene end was trimmed by 0 bases and the J gene end by 9 bases; junction bases not matched to a gene: 21. In germline, CDR1 is MDHEN, CDR2 SYDVKM. The CDR3: CASSLWALRQGRRTDRYTF. The CDR3 coding sequence is TGTGCCAGCAGTTTATGGGCCCTTCGACAGGGGCGAAGGACCGACCGCTACACCTTC.

The rearrangement links TRBV14 to TRBJ2-5; D might be TRBD1 (5 bases). Trimming took off 1 base at V and 7 bases at J, with 19 bases between the two ends. CDR3 length: 16 residues. The V gene's germline CDR1 is SGHDN and CDR2 FVKESK. DNA for the CDR3: TGTGCCAGCAGCCAAGGACAGCCCCTGGAGAGTGGGACCCAGTACTTC. This translates into CASSQGQPLESGTQYF.

The chain is built from TRBV7-2 and TRBJ2-3; TRBD2 might be the D (7 bases). The CDR3 has 15 amino acids. Between the trimmed V and J ends, which lost 9 bases and 6 bases, there was a span of 22 bases. Germline V CDR1 and CDR2: SGHTA, FQGNSA. DNA of the CDR3: TGTGCCAGTACTATTTTGGGGGGGCGCGGGGATACGCAGTATTTT. This encodes CASTILGGRGDTQYF.

V usage is TRBV11-2 and J usage is TRBJ1-3; the D is unclear. This CDR3 is 14 amino acids long. Trimming pared 5 bases from V and 4 bases from J, leaving 12 bases between. CDR1 is SGHAT, CDR2 FQNNGV, per germline. The DNA of the CDR3 is TGTGCCAGCAGCACCTCGGGTCCAGGAAACACCATATATTTT. Translated, it gives CASSTSGPGNTIYF.

Comments on this clone: The identical CDR3 is also encoded by other nucleotide sequences in the sample. The V gene is TRBV11-2, the J gene TRBJ1-1; D call uncertain. Trimming cost V 5 bases and J 3 bases, with 7 bases left between them. The CDR3 contains 12 residues. Per the germline V gene, CDR1 is SGHAT and CDR2 is FQNNGV. CDR3 sequence: CASSLRYTEAFF. CDR3 sequence (DNA): TGTGCCAGCAGCCTGCGATACACTGAAGCTTTCTTT.

The chain has TRBV9 and TRBJ2-1, with D possibly called TRBD1 or TRBD2 (6 bases each). The CDR3 loop spans 14 amino acids. V lost 3 bases, J lost 6 bases, and 13 bases lay in between. Germline V gives CDR1 SGDLS, CDR2 YYNGEE. The CDR3 region is CASSGDGGGNEQFF. For the CDR3, the DNA is TGTGCCAGCAGCGGGGACGGAGGGGGCAATGAGCAGTTCTTC.

This chain uses TRBV4-1 with TRBJ2-3; D may be TRBD2 (7 bases). Trimming took off 0 bases at V and 6 bases at J, with 16 bases between the two ends. The CDR3 runs to 16 residues. Germline values: CDR1 MGHRA, CDR2 YSYEKL. This chain's CDR3 is CASSQDGGARDDTQYF. DNA of the CDR3: TGCGCCAGCAGCCAAGATGGGGGGGCGCGGGACGATACGCAGTATTTT.

CDR3 sequence (DNA): TGTGCCAGCAGCTTGATGGGGCGAACAGAGACCCAGTACTTC. The encoded protein is CASSLMGRTETQYF. The V gene is TRBV7-9, the J gene TRBJ2-5, with D maybe TRBD1 (5 bases). In germline, CDR1 is SEHNR, CDR2 FQNEAQ (reference sequence). V shed 3 bases and J shed 4 bases, with 12 bases lying between them. The CDR3 sequence is 14 residues long.

The chain recombines TRBV29-1 with TRBJ2-7, with 7 bases fitting TRBD1. Germline-derived CDR1 and CDR2 are SQVTM and ANQGSEA. The CDR3 spans 12 residues. The V gene end was trimmed by 6 bases and the J gene end by 3 bases; junction bases not matched to a gene: 5. This CDR3 is CSVSRDSYEQYF. Here the CDR3 DNA reads TGCAGCGTAAGCCGGGACAGCTACGAGCAGTACTTC.

The chain has TRBV18 and TRBJ2-2, with a possible D match to TRBD1 (6 bases). CDR1 and CDR2 from the germline V gene are KGHSH and LQKENI. This CDR3 is built from 14 residues. V lost 1 base to trimming and J lost 6 bases, with 9 bases between them. CDR3 nucleotides: TGTGCCAGCTCACCACACAGGGATTCCGGGGAGCTGTTTTTT. Its protein is CASSPHRDSGELFF.

J is TRBJ1-3 and V is TRBV5-6; D may be TRBD1 (6 bases). V was shortened by 2 bases and J by 8 bases, with 11 bases between the two germline ends. Germline CDR1 reads SGHDT; CDR2 reads YYEEEE. The CDR3 covers 13 residues. DNA of the CDR3: TGTGCCAGCAGCTTAGGACAGTCGGACACCATATATTTT. It encodes CASSLGQSDTIYF.

V gene TRBV7-8 combines with J gene TRBJ1-3; D ambiguous. The germline V and J ends were trimmed by 3 bases and 2 bases, with 11 bases remaining between them. The CDR3 length is 15 residues. The germline V gene has CDR1 SGHVS and CDR2 FQNEAQ. The CDR3 loop reads CASSFGVATGNTIYF. The DNA of the CDR3 is TGTGCCAGCAGCTTCGGCGTGGCAACTGGAAACACCATATATTTT.

V usage is TRBV5-4 and J usage is TRBJ2-1; 11 bases are a match to TRBD2. CDR1 SGHNT and CDR2 YYREEE come from the germline V gene (reference sequence). This CDR3 comprises 16 residues. V shed 0 bases, J shed 4 bases, and the junction held 3 bases outside the gene matches. The chain's CDR3 is CASSLDVAGGYNEQFF. The CDR3 nucleotides read TGTGCCAGCAGCTTGGATGTAGCGGGGGGGTACAATGAGCAGTTCTTC. Using reference TRBV5-4 and TRBJ2-1 for the parts outside the CDR3, the full variable domain is ETGVTQSPTHLIKTRGQQVTLRCSSQSGHNTVSWYQQALGQGPQFIFQYYREEENGRGNFPPRFSGLQFPNYSSELNVNALELDDSALYLCASSLDVAGGYNEQFFGPGTRLTVL.

This clone was observed a single time. In DNA, the CDR3 is TGTGCCAGCAGCCTTAGTAGCGGGTCCGGTTGGGATACGCAGTATTTT. The encoded protein is CASSLSSGSGWDTQYF. The V call is TRBV11-2, the J call TRBJ2-3; TRBD2 matches at 7 bases. CDR1 SGHAT and CDR2 FQNNGV come from the germline V gene. Germline trimming cut 5 bases from V and 6 bases from J; bases unmatched to any gene: 14. The CDR3 runs to 16 residues.